The T cell receptor (beta chain) under discussion was sequenced for a study of glioma-infiltrating T cells. Study-wide points: Non-neoplastic patients had below-expected tissue-blood divergence, while all gliomas exceeded expectation. CDR3 overlap between tissue and blood was very small.

Amplification of TCR alpha and beta CDR3 regions from RNA used iRepertoire nested multiplex PCR. Tissue mRNA or PBMC total RNA, about 95-450 ng, went into one-step reverse transcription and amplification. TCRdb passed the multiplex PCR reads through MiXCR, listing each CDR3 protein once. The sample consists of some 5,800 distinct CDR3 sequences, about 28% of them appearing once. CDR1 is MNHNS and CDR2 is SASEGT in the germline V gene. The CDR3 spans 18 residues. Trimming removed 2 bases from V and 1 base from J, with 18 bases in between. This clonotype is judged medium-sized (0.01 to 0.1%). Antigen: not known.

Sequenced material: glioma tissue, nonneoplastic brain tissue, or PBMCs (not recorded which). The chain is built from TRBV6-1 and TRBJ1-5, with D possibly being TRBD1 (5 bases). The clonotype was recovered from a human donor with low-grade glioma or glioblastoma, undergoing nonglioma brain surgery, or in good health (not recorded which). CDR3 sequence reads: CASSEWVPGRASNQPQHF. The CDR3, as DNA: TGTGCCAGCAGTGAATGGGTGCCAGGGCGAGCGAGCAATCAGCCCCAGCATTTT.